The 30 T cell receptor beta chains reported below all come from one sample, sequenced in a study of T cells in Graves' hyperthyroidism and ophthalmopathy. Researchers took RNA transcripts and amplified the TCR beta CDR3 regions from them. HTBI primers were the set used in a first-round RT-PCR of the TCR CDR3. TCRdb itself ran the multiplex PCR reads through MiXCR, one entry per CDR3 protein. Of 500,000 to 650,000 distinct CDR3 sequences detected, roughly 14% appear once; the ten largest clones hold around an eighth. Sequenced material: blood. The receptors derive from a woman aged 50 to 65 with Graves' ophthalmopathy.

This clonotype came up a few times. The J gene is TRBJ2-1, the V gene TRBV4-3; TRBD2 matches 12 bases. V was clipped by 0 bases and J by 8 bases; unmatched bases: 8. CDR1 LGHNA and CDR2 YSLEER come from the germline V gene. The CDR3 has 17 residues. In DNA form, the CDR3 reads TGCGCCAGCAGCCAAGATTTTAGAGGGACTAGCGGGCATGAGCAGTTCTTC. Its translation is CASSQDFRGTSGHEQFF.

This clonotype was recorded many times. The chain uses TRBV4-1 and TRBJ2-7; 10 nucleotides agree with TRBD2. CDR3 length: 15 amino acids. With V trimmed by 1 base and J by 4 bases, 4 bases remained unmatched. Germline V gene data show CDR1 as MGHRA and CDR2 as YSYEKL. CDR3 in DNA: TGCGCCAGCAGCCAAGGTGCTAGCGGGAGTTACGAGCAGTACTTC. It encodes CASSQGASGSYEQYF.

This clonotype came up many times. J is TRBJ2-3 and V is TRBV6-1; 12 bases line up with TRBD1. Germline CDR1 reads MNHNS; CDR2 reads SASEGT. The trim removed 5 bases at V and 2 bases at J, leaving 8 bases unmatched. This CDR3 has 17 residues. The CDR3 region has the DNA TGTGCCAGCAGTAAAGAGGGGACAGGGGGCTACACAGATACGCAGTATTTT. Amino acids: CASSKEGTGGYTDTQYF.

There are many counts of this clonotype. V usage is TRBV20-1 and J usage is TRBJ2-1, with 9 bases fitting TRBD2. Germline V gene sequence: CDR1 DFQATT, CDR2 SNEGSKA (reference sequence). Trimming cost V 4 bases and J 5 bases; bases outside gene matches: 6. This CDR3 is 14 amino acids long. DNA for the CDR3: TGCAGTGCTACCGCTAGCGGGAATCACAATGAGCAGTTCTTC. This encodes CSATASGNHNEQFF.

This clonotype was seen at least ten times. The rearrangement links TRBV12-5 to TRBJ2-3; 12 bases are shared with TRBD2. The length of the CDR3 is 16 residues. With V trimmed by 1 base and J by 2 bases, 1 base remained unmatched. Looked up from germline, CDR1 is LGHNT and CDR2 is FRNRAP. CDR3 sequence: CASGLGLAGVTDTQYF. CDR3 nucleotide sequence: TGTGCTAGTGGTTTGGGACTAGCGGGGGTCACAGATACGCAGTATTTT.

This clonotype was observed a handful of times. The chain joins TRBV5-6 to TRBJ1-2; D is perhaps TRBD1 (6 bases). Germline CDR1 and CDR2: SGHDT and YYEEEE. V lost 0 bases and J 4 bases, leaving 10 bases between the germline ends. The CDR3 extends over 14 amino acids. The CDR3 coding sequence is TGTGCCAGCAGCTTGGAGGCAGGGGTCTATGGCTACACCTTC. Protein product: CASSLEAGVYGYTF.

The sample holds a few counts of this clonotype. The rearrangement links TRBV14 to TRBJ2-2, with D possibly being TRBD1 (6 bases). Trimming took off 0 bases at V and 7 bases at J, with 12 bases between the two ends. CDR3 length equals 15 residues. Germline CDR1 and CDR2: SGHDN and FVKESK. The CDR3 DNA reads as TGTGCCAGCAGCCAAGATCTCGCAGGGGTCGGGGAGCTGTTTTTT. Translated: CASSQDLAGVGELFF.

This clonotype was picked up many times. The chain carries TRBV7-9 and TRBJ2-1; 8 bases agree with TRBD2. The CDR3 spans 16 residues. Germline V gene data show CDR1 as SEHNR and CDR2 as FQNEAQ (reference sequence). J was trimmed by 2 bases and V by 7 bases; bases with no gene match: 10. CDR3 sequence: CASIPDAGGAYNEQFF. The CDR3 DNA reads as TGTGCCAGCATACCAGATGCGGGAGGAGCCTACAATGAGCAGTTCTTC. The full variable domain, rest sourced from reference TRBV7-9 and TRBJ2-1, is DTGVSQNPRHKITKRGQNVTFRCDPISEHNRLYWYRQTLGQGPEFLTYFQNEAQLEKSRLLSDRFSAERPKGSFSTLEIQRTEQGDSAMYLCASIPDAGGAYNEQFFGPGTRLTVL.

This clonotype was counted between two and nine times. The rearrangement links TRBV29-1 to TRBJ1-2; unclear D gene. The CDR3 runs to 15 residues. Per germline, CDR1 SQVTM and CDR2 ANQGSEA. V was pared by 0 bases and J by 2 bases, with 13 bases between. CDR3 coding DNA: TGCAGCGTTGAAGATCTCGCAGCCGAGAACTATGGCTACACCTTC. Its translation is CSVEDLAAENYGYTF.

This clonotype showed up many times. This chain joins TRBV20-1 and TRBJ2-1; 8 nucleotides match TRBD2. CDR1 DFQATT and CDR2 SNEGSKA come from the germline V gene (reference sequence). V gave up 3 bases and J gave up 5 bases; unmatched junction bases: 6. The CDR3 has 14 amino acids. CDR3 bases: TGCAGTGCTAGCTCTAGCGGGCGGGACAATGAGCAGTTCTTC. This codes for CSASSSGRDNEQFF.

There are a few counts of this clonotype. CDR3 nucleotide sequence: TGTGCCAGCAGTTATGGGATCGTGAGCGGAACGGGGGATACGCAGTATTTT. It yields the protein CASSYGIVSGTGDTQYF. V usage is TRBV6-1 and J usage is TRBJ2-3; possible D gene TRBD2, 5 bases. The germline V and J ends were trimmed by 5 bases and 6 bases, with 24 bases remaining between them. CDR1 is MNHNS, CDR2 SASEGT, per germline. CDR3 size: 17 residues.

Worth noting for this clonotype: Given the absence of the conserved phenylalanine or tryptophan at the CDR3 end, a read error is likely. The chain joins TRBV28 to TRBJ1-5; D is ambiguous. V was pared by 2 bases and J by 3 bases, with 11 bases between. Looked up from germline, CDR1 is MDHEN and CDR2 is SYDVKM. This CDR3 comprises 15 residues. The CDR3 here is CASSLREVNNQPQHS. The CDR3, as DNA: TGTGCCAGCAGTTTAAGGGAAGTGAACAATCAGCCCCAGCATTCT.

V is TRBV19 and J is TRBJ2-2; D may be TRBD1 (5 bases). The CDR3 extends over 16 amino acids. Per the germline V gene, CDR1 is LNHDA and CDR2 is SQIVND (reference sequence). The V and J ends lost 3 bases and 4 bases respectively, with 15 bases between them. The CDR3 DNA follows: TGTGCCAGTAGTATTCCCCACGGAAGGGGCACCGGGGAGCTGTTTTTT. Translation gives CASSIPHGRGTGELFF.

This clonotype has at least ten counts. The chain is built from TRBV15 and TRBJ2-5; the D is unclear. The CDR3 sequence is 12 residues long. V was pared by 0 bases and J by 4 bases, with 3 bases between. Germline V CDR1 and CDR2: LNHNV, YYDKDF (reference sequence). The CDR3 nucleotides read TGTGCCACCAGCAGAGACGGAGAGACCCAGTACTTC. It translates to CATSRDGETQYF. Combining the CDR3 with reference TRBV15 and TRBJ2-5 gives the whole variable domain DAMVIQNPRYQVTQFGKPVTLSCSQTLNHNVMYWYQQKSSQAPKLLFHYYDKDFNNEADTPDNFQSRRPNTSFCFLDIRSPGLGDTAMYLCATSRDGETQYFGPGTRLLVL.

This clonotype has at least ten counts. The V and J genes are TRBV6-1 and TRBJ2-3, with D possibly being TRBD1 (6 bases). There are 15 residues in the CDR3. V shed 6 bases and J shed 6 bases, with 19 bases lying between them. Germline loops: CDR1 MNHNS, CDR2 SASEGT. The CDR3 region has the DNA TGTGCCAGCAGGGTACCCTGGGGCGGACAGGATACGCAGTATTTT. This encodes CASRVPWGGQDTQYF.

This clonotype showed up just a few times. The J gene is TRBJ2-3, the V gene TRBV30; no clear D. Germline V gene lookup returns CDR1 GTSNPN and CDR2 SVGIG (reference sequence). The CDR3 loop spans 14 amino acids. The germline V and J ends were trimmed by 2 bases and 3 bases, with 12 bases remaining between them. DNA of the CDR3: TGTGCCTGGAGTCTCGGCATAAGTACAGATACGCAGTATTTT. Translation: CAWSLGISTDTQYF.

In the case of this clonotype: An end of the junction differs from the germline gene, which may be a read error. The V call is TRBV6-1, the J call TRBJ2-7; possible D gene TRBD2, 6 bases. This CDR3 has 16 residues. From germline, CDR1 is MNHNS and CDR2 SASEGT. CDR3 DNA sequence: TGTGCCAGCAGTAAAGCGGGCCAACCCCCGGACTACGAGCAGTACTTC. Encoded protein: CASSKAGQPPDYEQYF.

The chain combines TRBV29-1 with TRBJ1-1, with D uncertain. V dropped 6 bases and J dropped 3 bases, with 14 bases sitting between them. The CDR3 consists of 13 residues. Germline V CDR1 and CDR2: SQVTM, ANQGSEA. Here the CDR3 DNA reads TGCAGCGTCGGACTTCCACGGCACACTGAAGCTTTCTTT. As protein: CSVGLPRHTEAFF.

This clonotype was detected only a few times. The rearrangement links TRBV20-1 to TRBJ1-5, with no clear D. V gave up 1 base and J gave up 0 bases, with 10 bases separating them. The CDR3 runs 15 residues. Germline loops: CDR1 DFQATT, CDR2 SNEGSKA (reference sequence). The CDR3 sequence: CSARATVYSNQPQHF. In DNA form, the CDR3 reads TGCAGTGCTAGAGCCACAGTTTATAGCAATCAGCCCCAGCATTTT.

This clonotype has just a few counts. The V gene is TRBV7-9, the J gene TRBJ1-4, with no clear D. V was cut by 5 bases and J by 10 bases, with 14 bases left in between. In germline, CDR1 is SEHNR, CDR2 FQNEAQ (reference sequence). The CDR3 is 13 amino acids. CDR3 region: CASSGGPSGKLFF. The DNA for the CDR3 is TGTGCCAGCAGCGGCGGGCCTTCAGGAAAACTGTTTTTT.

There are many counts of this clonotype. This chain uses TRBV19 with TRBJ1-2; D remains ambiguous. Trimming removed 0 bases at V and 4 bases at J, with 6 bases between. Germline V gene data show CDR1 as LNHDA and CDR2 as SQIVND (reference sequence). This CDR3 has 13 residues. The CDR3, as DNA: TGTGCCAGTAGTATAGACAGTACCTATGGCTACACCTTC. This encodes CASSIDSTYGYTF. The complete variable domain, with remaining parts taken from reference TRBV19 and TRBJ1-2, reads DGGITQSPKYLFRKEGQNVTLSCEQNLNHDAMYWYRQDPGQGLRLIYYSQIVNDFQKGDIAEGYSVSREKKESFPLTVTSAQKNPTAFYLCASSIDSTYGYTFGSGTRLTVV.

The chain is built from TRBV4-2 and TRBJ2-3, with 12 nucleotides matching TRBD2. V was pared by 0 bases and J by 6 bases, with 10 bases of the junction left unmatched. The CDR3 is 18 amino acids. The germline CDR1 and CDR2 sequences are LGHNA and YNFKEQ. The chain's CDR3 is CASSQDWPSGRAGDTQYF. CDR3 bases: TGTGCCAGCAGCCAAGATTGGCCTAGCGGGAGGGCCGGGGATACGCAGTATTTT.

This clonotype was detected once. At one boundary the junction diverges from the germline segment, which might be a read error. The rearrangement joins TRBV4-3 to TRBJ1-4, with D uncertain. The CDR3 runs to 13 residues. The V gene's germline CDR1 is LGHNA and CDR2 YSLEER. As DNA, the CDR3 is TGCGCCAGCAGCCGGTGGTCTGATGAAGAACTGTTTTTT. Its protein is CASSRWSDEELFF.

With regard to this clonotype: A junction end diverges from the germline sequence, so it may reflect a read error. The chain links TRBV15 to TRBJ2-6; TRBD2 agrees at 10 bases. The CDR3 is 18 amino acids. The germline gives CDR1 LNHNV, CDR2 YYDKDF (reference sequence). DNA for the CDR3: TGTGCCACCAGCATGGGGCTAGCGGGAGTCTCTGGGGCCAACGCCCTGACTTTC. Translated: CATSMGLAGVSGANALTF.

The sample holds a few counts of this clonotype. The V call is TRBV10-3, the J call TRBJ2-1, with TRBD2 matching 11 bases. This CDR3 is built from 17 residues. The V gene end was trimmed by 4 bases and the J gene end by 9 bases; junction bases not matched to a gene: 14. Germline values: CDR1 ENHRY, CDR2 SYGVKD. CDR3 bases: TGTGCCATCAGTGGGCCTAACCTAGCGGGAGGACCGAGTGAGCAGTTCTTC. Amino acids: CAISGPNLAGGPSEQFF.

The CDR3 DNA is TGTGCCAGCAGTGAGGGACAGGGGAAGGGTGGCCCCTACAATGAGCAGTTCTTC. Translated, it gives CASSEGQGKGGPYNEQFF. The chain has TRBV7-2 and TRBJ2-1; TRBD1 matches at 10 bases. With V trimmed by 6 bases and J by 2 bases, 13 bases remained unmatched. The CDR3 runs 18 residues. Germline V lookup: CDR1 SGHTA, CDR2 FQGNSA.

There are a few counts of this clonotype. A much larger clone lies one base from this, so it may be a read error. This chain links TRBV28 with TRBJ2-7; possibly TRBD1 or TRBD2 for D (5 bases each). The length of the CDR3 is 14 residues. V was trimmed by 5 bases and J by 2 bases, leaving 13 bases between them. Germline V gene lookup returns CDR1 MDHEN and CDR2 SYDVKM. The CDR3 reads CASSNWDGAYEQYF. Here the CDR3 DNA reads TGTGCCAGCAGTAACTGGGACGGAGCCTACGAGCAGTACTTC. Full variable domain (missing parts from reference TRBV28 and TRBJ2-7): DVKVTQSSRYLVKRTGEKVFLECVQDMDHENMFWYRQDPGLGLRLIYFSYDVKMKEKGDIPEGYSVSREKKERFSLILESASTNQTSMYLCASSNWDGAYEQYFGPGTRLTVT.

This clonotype was recorded many times. V usage is TRBV20-1 and J usage is TRBJ2-5; 7 nucleotides match TRBD2. Trimming removed 6 bases from V and 5 bases from J; junction bases left unmatched: 9. The germline CDR1 and CDR2 sequences are DFQATT and SNEGSKA (reference sequence). The CDR3 length is 13 residues. The CDR3 nucleotides are TGCAGTGCCTCTAGGGCGGGGGATGAGACCCAGTACTTC. Protein product: CSASRAGDETQYF.

V usage is TRBV19 and J usage is TRBJ2-1; a weak D match, TRBD1 (5 bases). Germline CDR1 is LNHDA and CDR2 is SQIVND (reference sequence). The germline V and J ends were trimmed by 5 bases and 0 bases, with 23 bases remaining between them. CDR3 size: 19 residues. CDR3 loop: CASSPFFLRASPSYNEQFF. CDR3 DNA: TGTGCCAGTAGTCCCTTCTTTCTCAGGGCTTCTCCCTCCTACAATGAGCAGTTCTTC.

This clonotype was picked up many times. V usage is TRBV11-3 and J usage is TRBJ2-1; 7 nucleotides agree with TRBD2. The J segment lost 8 bases and the V segment lost 3 bases, leaving 7 bases of the junction unmatched. CDR3 length: 14 residues. The germline V gene has CDR1 SGHNT and CDR2 YENEEA. CDR3 sequence: CASSLGEGFHEQFF. For the CDR3, the DNA is TGTGCCAGCAGCTTGGGGGAGGGGTTCCATGAGCAGTTCTTC.